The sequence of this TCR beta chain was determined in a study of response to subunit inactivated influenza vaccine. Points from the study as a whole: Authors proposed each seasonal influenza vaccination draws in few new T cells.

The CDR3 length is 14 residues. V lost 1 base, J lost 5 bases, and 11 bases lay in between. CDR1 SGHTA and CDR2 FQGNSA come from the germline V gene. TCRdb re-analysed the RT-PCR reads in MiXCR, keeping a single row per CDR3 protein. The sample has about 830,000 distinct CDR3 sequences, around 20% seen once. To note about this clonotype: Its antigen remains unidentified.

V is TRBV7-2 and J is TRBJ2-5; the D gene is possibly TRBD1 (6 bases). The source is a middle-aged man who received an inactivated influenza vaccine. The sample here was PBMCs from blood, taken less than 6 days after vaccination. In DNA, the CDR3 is TGTGCCAGCAGCTTAGTACAGGGTACGGAGACCCAGTACTTC. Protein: CASSLVQGTETQYF.